The 12 T cell receptor beta chains below all came from one sample that was sequenced in a study of shared clonotypes between healthy human individuals. Terminally differentiated effector memory CD45RA+ cells were left out of the naive CD8 fraction, which was CD45RO-negative and positively selected for CCR7. TCRdb keeps only in-frame clones here, not all; method: immunoSEQ multiplex PCR. The data contain about 1.9 million clones, roughly 93% of them singletons. Sequencing was performed on naive CD8+ T cells from PBMCs. All receptors derive from a man aged 18 to 29 in good health. Some clones in this sample may be carry-over from other donors' samples.

With regard to this clone: This sample also contains other DNA sequences that code for the same CDR3. The CDR3 loop is CASSLRTDNEQFF. The CDR3 DNA is TGTGCCAGCAGCTTGAGGACAGACAATGAGCAGTTCTTC. The V and J genes are TRBV5-4 and TRBJ2-1, with a tentative D call TRBD1 (6 bases). CDR1 and CDR2 (germline): SGHNT, YYREEE (reference sequence). The V gene lost 1 base and the J gene lost 5 bases, with 7 bases spanning the gap. The CDR3 length is 13 residues. The full variable domain, completed using reference TRBV5-4 and TRBJ2-1, is ETGVTQSPTHLIKTRGQQVTLRCSSQSGHNTVSWYQQALGQGPQFIFQYYREEENGRGNFPPRFSGLQFPNYSSELNVNALELDDSALYLCASSLRTDNEQFFGPGTRLTVL.

The rearrangement joins TRBV7-8 to TRBJ2-7, with D possibly being TRBD2 (6 bases). V was clipped by 4 bases and J by 6 bases, with 13 bases between them. The germline gives CDR1 SGHVS, CDR2 FQNEAQ. This CDR3 is built from 13 residues. The CDR3 DNA sequence: TGTGCCAGCAGCTCCCTACTCGGGGGCGAGCAGTACTTC. Its translation: CASSSLLGGEQYF.

The genes are TRBV29-1 and TRBJ2-7, with a tentative D call TRBD1 (5 bases). Germline V CDR1 and CDR2: SQVTM, ANQGSEA. The CDR3 loop spans 12 amino acids. Between the trimmed V and J ends, which lost 4 bases and 6 bases, there was a span of 13 bases. The CDR3 DNA sequence: TGCAGCGTTGTAGGGGCCCCGGGCGAGCAGTACTTC. Translation: CSVVGAPGEQYF.

The rearrangement joins TRBV5-8 to TRBJ2-7, with D perhaps matching TRBD1 or TRBD2 (5 bases each). Deletions cut 4 bases from V and 2 bases from J, with 13 bases between. This CDR3 comprises 14 residues. Germline assignment: CDR1 SGHTS and CDR2 YDEGEE. Written as DNA, the CDR3 is TGTGCCAGCAGCCACCGCCTGGGGGCCTACGAGCAGTACTTC. Amino acids: CASSHRLGAYEQYF.

V usage is TRBV4-2 and J usage is TRBJ2-3; 10 positions agree with TRBD2. The germline V gene encodes CDR1 LGHNA and CDR2 YNFKEQ. V was pared by 0 bases and J by 3 bases, with 9 bases of the junction left unmatched. The CDR3 runs to 18 residues. The CDR3 nucleotides read TGTGCCAGCAGCCAAGATAGGGCTAGCGGGAGCTTAACAGATACGCAGTATTTT. This sequence encodes CASSQDRASGSLTDTQYF.

V and J are TRBV5-1 and TRBJ1-5; D is undetermined. The ends were cut back, 6 bases at V and 6 bases at J, with 4 bases in the middle. CDR1 is SGHRS, CDR2 YFSETQ, per germline. The CDR3 consists of 10 residues. As DNA, the CDR3 is TGCGCCAGCAAGTTTCAGCCCCAGCATTTT. This codes for CASKFQPQHF.

As DNA, the CDR3 is TGTGCCAGCAGTGACTCCCCCCACTGCAGAGGCGAGACCCAGTACTTC. Amino acids: CASSDSPHCRGETQYF. This chain connects TRBV6-4 to TRBJ2-5; unclear D gene. The CDR3 consists of 16 residues. Between the trimmed V and J ends, which lost 0 bases and 5 bases, there was a span of 16 bases. Germline loops: CDR1 MRHNA, CDR2 SNTAGT.

The V and J genes are TRBV6-1 and TRBJ1-1; D gene uncertain. The CDR3 runs to 14 residues. Trimming removed 2 bases from V and 1 base from J, with 8 bases in between. CDR1 and CDR2 from the germline V gene are MNHNS and SASEGT. Here the CDR3 DNA reads TGTGCCAGCAGTGAACGACACAAGAACACTGAAGCTTTCTTT. Amino acids: CASSERHKNTEAFF.

The chain combines TRBV9 with TRBJ1-1; D not certain. V was shortened by 2 bases and J by 4 bases, with 18 bases between the two germline ends. The CDR3 sequence is 16 residues long. The germline gives CDR1 SGDLS, CDR2 YYNGEE. The CDR3 reads CASSVNRSPASTEAFF. The CDR3 nucleotides are TGTGCCAGCAGCGTCAACCGATCTCCGGCGTCCACTGAAGCTTTCTTT.

Comment on this clone: Other DNA sequences in this sample translate to the same CDR3. V gene TRBV29-1 combines with J gene TRBJ2-7; D uncertain. The CDR3 sequence is 11 residues long. V lost 4 bases to trimming and J lost 3 bases, with 7 bases between them. The germline V gene has CDR1 SQVTM and CDR2 ANQGSEA. The CDR3 DNA reads TGCAGCGTTGTTGGAGACTACGAGCAGTACTTC. This gives the protein CSVVGDYEQYF.

V is TRBV14 and J is TRBJ2-7; 11 bases map to TRBD1. The germline V gene has CDR1 SGHDN and CDR2 FVKESK. The CDR3 covers 19 residues. Germline trimming cut 2 bases from V and 1 base from J; bases unmatched to any gene: 13. The CDR3 protein is CASSQTGTGGFGASYEQYF. CDR3 nucleotide sequence: TGTGCCAGCAGCCAAACCGGGACAGGGGGTTTTGGAGCGTCCTACGAGCAGTACTTC.

As regards this clone: At the DNA level, this CDR3 is encoded by other sequences in the same sample as well. The J gene is TRBJ2-3, the V gene TRBV11-2, with D maybe TRBD2 (5 bases). CDR1 and CDR2 from the germline V gene are SGHAT and FQNNGV. The length of the CDR3 is 12 residues. V was pared by 5 bases and J by 5 bases, with 8 bases between. The CDR3 here is CASSPRGDTQYF. In DNA form, the CDR3 reads TGTGCCAGCAGCCCTCGGGGAGATACGCAGTATTTT. Based on the CDR3 plus reference TRBV11-2 and TRBJ2-3, the full variable domain is EAGVAQSPRYKIIEKRQSVAFWCNPISGHATLYWYQQILGQGPKLLIQFQNNGVVDDSQLPKDRFSAERLKGVDSTLKIQPAKLEDSAVYLCASSPRGDTQYFGPGTRLTVL.